Presented here are 6 T cell receptor beta chains from one specimen sequenced in a study of human T cells and chemical hapten exposure. The time point denotes: patch test 2, 6 weeks after DPC sensitization. Treatment here: therapeutic diphenylcyclopropenone sensitization with weekly scalp DPC. Each CDR3 protein is one row after TCRdb ran MiXCR on the RACE reads. The sample consists of 350,000 to 400,000 distinct CDR3 sequences, roughly 6% of them appearing once. The starting material was whole blood, obtained in connection with sensitization to the hapten diphenylcyclopropenone (DPC). All receptors derive from a woman aged 18 to 35 with alopecia areata. Some clones in this sample may be carry-over from other donors' samples.

The sample holds many counts of this clonotype. The chain carries TRBV5-4 and TRBJ2-3; 15 nucleotides match TRBD2. There are 19 residues in the CDR3. Losses at the gene ends were 4 bases for V and 5 bases for J; bases not matched to a gene: 14. Germline-derived CDR1 and CDR2 are SGHNT and YYREEE (reference sequence). The CDR3 coding sequence is TGTGCCAGCAGCGCTGGCCTAGGGACTAGCGGGGGGCTCGGAGATACGCAGTATTTT. Translated, it gives CASSAGLGTSGGLGDTQYF.

In this sample, this clonotype turned up many times. The J gene is TRBJ2-3, the V gene TRBV5-5; a weak D match, TRBD1 (7 bases). This CDR3 has 17 amino acids. Per germline, CDR1 SGHKS and CDR2 YYEKEE (reference sequence). V gave up 0 bases and J gave up 2 bases, with 16 bases separating them. The CDR3 is CASSLAWGDRFTDTQYF. In DNA form, the CDR3 reads TGTGCCAGCAGCTTGGCCTGGGGGGACAGATTCACAGATACGCAGTATTTT.

The rearrangement joins TRBV5-4 to TRBJ2-5; D ambiguous. The CDR3 has 14 residues. V was clipped by 1 base and J by 7 bases, with 14 bases between them. Germline V gene lookup returns CDR1 SGHNT and CDR2 YYREEE (reference sequence). The CDR3 region has the DNA TGTGCCAGCAGCTTGTACGAGGAACACCGGACCCAGTACTTC. This translates into CASSLYEEHRTQYF.

This clonotype showed up many times. The chain employs TRBV7-3 and TRBJ2-3; D is ambiguous. The germline gives CDR1 SGHTA, CDR2 FQGTGA. V dropped 1 base and J dropped 4 bases, with 12 bases sitting between them. The CDR3 runs 15 residues. CDR3 DNA: TGTGCCAGCAGCTTAAGCAGGCTGGAGTCAGATACGCAGTATTTT. This gives the protein CASSLSRLESDTQYF.

CDR3 bases: TGTGCCAGCAGTTTAATGACAGCAATTTATTATAATTCACCCCTCCACTTT. It is translated as CASSLMTAIYYNSPLHF. The V and J genes are TRBV27 and TRBJ1-6; possibly TRBD1 for D (5 bases). Germline loops: CDR1 MNHEY, CDR2 SMNVEV (reference sequence). The length of the CDR3 is 17 residues. Trimming removed 2 bases at V and 4 bases at J, with 15 bases between.

The chain employs TRBV5-4 and TRBJ1-3, with D uncertain. The V end was cut by 2 bases, the J end by 9 bases, with 12 bases between. The CDR3 sequence is 13 residues long. Germline V gene data show CDR1 as SGHNT and CDR2 as YYREEE (reference sequence). DNA of the CDR3: TGTGCCAGCAGCTTAAATCAAGGGATCACCATATATTTT. This translates into CASSLNQGITIYF.